The source of this TCR beta chain is a study of blood T cell repertoires in COVID-19. The CDR3 consists of 17 residues. V dropped 1 base and J dropped 3 bases, with 19 bases sitting between them. Germline V gene sequence: CDR1 LGHNA, CDR2 YNFKEQ. Under the authors' procedure: The authors estimated nucleated cell counts from reference gene primer amplification. TCRdb's copy holds only in-frame clones and misses some; the assay was immunoSEQ multiplex PCR. V and J calls and clone size are given by that table; D and trimming were obtained from the DNA. The profile shows 80,000 to 90,000 clones, under 85% of them singletons.

The rearrangement joins TRBV4-2 to TRBJ2-7, with D perhaps matching TRBD2 (6 bases). This sequence originates from a woman in her seventies with acute or convalescent COVID-19. Input material: peripheral blood. The CDR3, as DNA: TGTGCCAGCAGCCAAGGTGCGGGGCGCCCTGAGAACTACGAGCAGTACTTC. Amino acid sequence: CASSQGAGRPENYEQYF.